These T cell receptor beta chains were read from a single sample in a study of blood T cell repertoires in COVID-19. The data were produced by immunoSEQ multiplex PCR, yet TCRdb's version contains in-frame clones alone and is incomplete. The table records some 490,000 clones, 75% to 90% of them present only once. The sample was PBMCs or T cells enriched from blood (not recorded which). The receptors derive from a woman in her fifties or sixties who had recovered from COVID-19. Both conserved end residues are part of each CDR3. D genes are given only for firm matches. Not every row has a clone size; where given, it reads once, few, many or a size class.

d_call | clone_size | j_call | v_call | cdr3_length | cdr3_aa | cdr3_nt
NA | once | TRBJ2-7 | TRBV2 | 13 | CASSVGLRYEQYF | TGTGCCAGCAGTGTGGGGCTCCGGTACGAGCAGTACTTC
TRBD1 | few | TRBJ1-5 | TRBV20-1 | 15 | CSASPGQKPNQPQHF | TGCAGTGCTAGTCCGGGACAGAAGCCTAATCAGCCCCAGCATTTT
NA | NA | TRBJ2-6 | TRBV18 | 15 | CASSPGRAGANVLTF | TGTGCCAGCTCACCGGGGAGAGCTGGGGCCAACGTCCTGACTTTC
NA | NA | TRBJ1-5 | TRBV6-5 | 14 | CASSYGALRQPQHF | TGTGCCAGCAGTTACGGGGCTTTGAGACAGCCCCAGCATTTT
NA | NA | TRBJ2-3 | TRBV7-9 | 15 | CASSLGRGGTDTQYF | TGTGCCAGCAGCTTAGGCAGGGGAGGCACAGATACGCAGTATTTT
TRBD1 | NA | TRBJ2-1 | TRBV5-6 | 15 | CASSFEGQGGNEQFF | TGTGCCAGCAGCTTCGAGGGACAGGGAGGCAATGAGCAGTTCTTC
TRBD1 | NA | TRBJ1-5 | TRBV7-8 | 17 | CASSVSRQGASAKPQHF | TGTGCCAGCAGCGTCTCCCGTCAGGGGGCATCTGCAAAGCCCCAGCATTTT
NA | once | TRBJ1-2 | TRBV2 | 14 | CASSVSLANYGYTF | TGTGCCAGCAGTGTTTCGTTAGCTAACTATGGCTACACCTTC
TRBD2 | NA | TRBJ2-2 | TRBV5-1 | 15 | CASSPTRGDTGELFF | TGCGCCAGCAGCCCCACCCGGGGGGACACCGGGGAGCTGTTTTTT
NA | NA | TRBJ2-2 | TRBV24-1 | 15 | CATRQGQTNTGELFF | TGTGCCACCAGGCAGGGACAAACGAACACCGGGGAGCTGTTTTTT
NA | NA | TRBJ1-1 | TRBV11-2 | 13 | CASSFIRGSQAFF | TGTGCCAGCAGCTTCATAAGGGGGAGTCAAGCTTTCTTT
TRBD1 | NA | TRBJ2-6 | TRBV18 | 15 | CASSPTGAGANVLTF | TGTGCCAGCTCACCGACAGGGGCTGGGGCCAACGTCCTGACTTTC
NA | NA | TRBJ1-5 | TRBV19 | 16 | CASNPFRGYSNQPQHF | TGTGCCAGTAACCCCTTTCGCGGTTATAGCAATCAGCCCCAGCATTTT
TRBD1 | NA | TRBJ2-1 | TRBV24-1 | 10 | CATYYRGVFF | TGTGCCACCTACTACAGGGGGGTGTTCTTC
TRBD1 | NA | TRBJ1-2 | TRBV19 | 15 | CASSPRRDSPNGYTF | TGTGCCAGTAGTCCAAGGCGGGACAGCCCTAATGGCTACACCTTC
NA | NA | TRBJ1-1 | TRBV5-1 | 15 | CASSLAAPLNTEAFF | TGCGCCAGCAGCTTGGCCGCGCCTCTGAACACTGAAGCTTTCTTT
NA | NA | TRBJ2-5 | TRBV5-1 | 16 | CASSLSGHPYQETQYF | TGCGCCAGCAGCTTGTCCGGACACCCGTACCAAGAGACCCAGTACTTC
NA | NA | TRBJ2-3 | TRBV2 | 11 | CASSVQDTQYF | TGTGCCAGCAGTGTGCAGGATACGCAGTATTTT
NA | NA | TRBJ2-5 | TRBV5-4 | 13 | CASSLPEGETQYF | TGTGCCAGCAGCTTGCCAGAGGGAGAGACCCAGTACTTC
NA | few | TRBJ1-6 | TRBV6-5 | 14 | CASRSTGINSPLHF | TGTGCCAGCAGGTCCACAGGGATAAATTCACCCCTCCACTTT
TRBD2 | NA | TRBJ2-1 | TRBV11-3 | 18 | CASSLDGSGGAPYNEQFF | TGTGCCAGCAGCTTAGATGGTAGCGGGGGGGCGCCCTACAATGAGCAGTTCTTC
NA | NA | TRBJ2-2 | TRBV9 | 17 | CASSVDFRGATTGELFF | TGTGCCAGCAGCGTAGATTTTCGGGGAGCGACCACCGGGGAGCTGTTTTTT
TRBD1 | once | TRBJ1-3 | TRBV6-6 | 15 | CASNLDRGLGNTIYF | TGTGCCAGCAACCTAGACAGGGGGCTGGGAAACACCATATATTTT
NA | NA | TRBJ2-2 | TRBV12-2 | 18 | CASRLGLHGVSNTGELFF | TGTGCAAGTCGCTTAGGTCTACATGGAGTTTCAAACACCGGGGAGCTGTTTTTT
TRBD1 | NA | TRBJ2-1 | TRBV24-1 | 17 | CATSDARTGSAYNEQFF | TGTGCCACCAGTGATGCTAGGACAGGGTCAGCCTACAATGAGCAGTTCTTC
TRBD2 | NA | TRBJ2-3 | TRBV11-2 | 16 | CASSTTPGLVSDTQYF | TGTGCCAGCAGCACCACTCCGGGACTAGTATCAGATACGCAGTATTTT
NA | NA | TRBJ1-2 | TRBV12-3/TRBV12-4 | 12 | CASSTDSYGYTF | TGTGCCAGCAGTACGGACAGTTATGGCTACACCTTC
NA | NA | TRBJ2-3 | TRBV19 | 14 | CASMSQGSTDTQYF | TGTGCCAGTATGTCCCAGGGGAGCACAGATACGCAGTATTTT
NA | NA | TRBJ1-2 | TRBV7-9 | 11 | CASSLFDGYTF | TGTGCCAGCAGCTTGTTCGATGGCTACACCTTC
TRBD1 | once | TRBJ1-2 | TRBV3-1/TRBV3-2 | 14 | CASSPAPRGAGYTF | TGTGCCAGCAGTCCTGCACCCAGGGGGGCTGGCTACACCTTC
TRBD1 | NA | TRBJ1-1 | TRBV9 | 14 | CASSSSRTGGLSFF | TGTGCCAGCAGCTCTTCCCGGACAGGGGGCTTAAGTTTCTTT
TRBD2 | NA | TRBJ2-4 | TRBV5-4 | 18 | CASSLRGLAGGPKNIQYF | TGTGCCAGCAGCTTGAGGGGGTTGGCGGGGGGCCCCAAAAACATTCAGTACTTC
NA | NA | TRBJ1-2 | TRBV5-6 | 12 | CASSPPGGGYTF | TGTGCCAGCAGCCCCCCAGGAGGGGGCTACACCTTC
TRBD1 | NA | TRBJ2-1 | TRBV19 | 14 | CASSSRDRGNEQFF | TGTGCCAGTAGTTCCCGGGACAGGGGCAATGAGCAGTTCTTC
NA | once | TRBJ1-2 | TRBV5-1 | 13 | CASRSTGPYGYTF | TGCGCCAGCAGATCTACAGGGCCCTATGGCTACACCTTC
NA | NA | TRBJ2-3 | TRBV5-1 | 15 | CASSPLGGSTDTQYF | TGCGCCAGCAGCCCGCTGGGGGGTTCCACAGATACGCAGTATTTT
TRBD1 | NA | TRBJ2-2 | TRBV6-1 | 13 | CASREGGGGELFF | TGTGCCAGCAGGGAAGGGGGCGGCGGGGAGCTGTTTTTT
TRBD1 | NA | TRBJ2-2 | TRBV10-3 | 15 | CAISESSGGGGELFF | TGTGCCATCAGTGAGTCGTCAGGGGGCGGCGGGGAGCTGTTTTTT
NA | NA | TRBJ1-1 | TRBV11-3 | 11 | CAWGERTEAFF | TGTGCCTGGGGGGAACGCACTGAAGCTTTCTTT